The 10 T cell receptor beta chains listed next were all sequenced from one sample in a study of CD8 T cells in ankylosing spondylitis. TCRdb recomputed calls from the 5' RACE reads with MiXCR, one row per CDR3 protein. The data contain about 130,000 distinct CDR3 sequences, under 20% of them singletons. No antigen has been identified for these receptors. Whole-study results and caveats: Apparently characteristic of ankylosing spondylitis blood was a TCR beta motif (under ten highly homologous variants).

Input material: blood, either unsorted or a sorted T cell fraction (not recorded which). These receptors were taken from a male donor with ankylosing spondylitis.

V gene TRBV12-3 or TRBV12-4 combines with J gene TRBJ2-1, with D perhaps matching TRBD1 or TRBD2 (5 bases each). This CDR3 contains 14 residues. Trimming shortened V by 6 bases and J by 7 bases, and 16 bases separated the two germline ends. CDR3 coding DNA: TGTGCCAGCAGAGCCTCCGGGACCGAAAATGAGCAGTTCTTC. Translating gives CASRASGTENEQFF.

The chain links TRBV5-1 to TRBJ1-2, with 9 bases fitting TRBD1. The CDR3 totals 15 residues. The J segment lost 0 bases and the V segment lost 8 bases, leaving 8 bases of the junction unmatched. CDR1 is SGHRS, CDR2 YFSETQ, per germline. The CDR3 is CASKLQGATNYGYTF. For the CDR3, the DNA is TGCGCCAGTAAACTACAGGGGGCGACTAACTATGGCTACACCTTC.

In DNA, the CDR3 is TGTGCCAGCAGTGCCCGGCGCGCCTACGAGCAGTACTTC. Residues: CASSARRAYEQYF. This chain connects TRBV27 to TRBJ2-7; D gene ambiguous. Germline V gene data show CDR1 as MNHEY and CDR2 as SMNVEV (reference sequence). CDR3 length: 13 amino acids. The germline V and J ends were trimmed by 5 bases and 2 bases, with 10 bases remaining between them.

The V gene is TRBV9, the J gene TRBJ2-7; D remains ambiguous. This CDR3 has 14 amino acids. The germline gives CDR1 SGDLS, CDR2 YYNGEE. Trimming removed 3 bases from V and 2 bases from J, with 12 bases in between. The DNA of the CDR3 is TGTGCCAGCAGCGAGGCGGTTCCACCCTACGAGCAGTACTTC. Protein product: CASSEAVPPYEQYF.

This clonotype was observed a few times. The CDR3 nucleotides are TGTGCCAGCAGTCGAGGGGTGTCGGAGTTCTTC. As protein: CASSRGVSEFF. The rearrangement links TRBV27 to TRBJ2-1; D may be TRBD1 or TRBD2 (5 bases each). The V gene's germline CDR1 is MNHEY and CDR2 SMNVEV (reference sequence). With 5 bases removed from V and 14 bases from J, the gap between germline ends came to 13 bases. The CDR3 covers 11 residues.

This chain joins TRBV7-9 and TRBJ1-1; D perhaps matches TRBD1 (5 bases). V dropped 2 bases and J dropped 4 bases, with 11 bases sitting between them. The CDR3 loop spans 14 amino acids. CDR1 and CDR2 (germline): SEHNR, FQNEAQ (reference sequence). Here the CDR3 reads CASSLTGRGTEAFF. In nucleotides, the CDR3 is TGTGCCAGCAGCTTAACAGGACGAGGCACTGAAGCTTTCTTT.

J is TRBJ2-6 and V is TRBV11-2, with 8 bases that match TRBD2. Germline V gives CDR1 SGHAT, CDR2 FQNNGV. CDR3 length equals 18 residues. Trimming at V came to 5 bases and at J to 3 bases, leaving 12 bases not matched to a gene. CDR3 DNA: TGTGCCAGCAGCCCACATCCAGCGGGAGTGGGTGGGGCCAACGTCCTGACTTTC. This encodes CASSPHPAGVGGANVLTF.

This sequence joins TRBV4-1 and TRBJ2-7; 11 bases agree with TRBD2. Germline V CDR1 and CDR2: MGHRA, YSYEKL. This CDR3 has 14 amino acids. V was clipped by 1 base and J by 5 bases; unmatched bases: 1. CDR3 in amino acids: CASSQVLAGDEQYF. The CDR3 DNA reads as TGCGCCAGCAGCCAAGTACTAGCGGGAGACGAGCAGTACTTC.

This chain uses TRBV7-3 with TRBJ2-1; 8 bases fit TRBD1. Trimming removed 5 bases from V and 6 bases from J; junction bases left unmatched: 12. The CDR3 covers 16 residues. The germline V gene encodes CDR1 SGHTA and CDR2 FQGTGA. This chain's CDR3 is CASSHATTRGRNEQFF. DNA of the CDR3: TGTGCCAGCAGCCACGCCACGACCAGGGGGCGCAATGAGCAGTTCTTC.

This clonotype appeared a few times. The chain has TRBV7-9 and TRBJ2-3; TRBD2 might be the D (6 bases). The CDR3 spans 16 residues. The germline V gene has CDR1 SEHNR and CDR2 FQNEAQ (reference sequence). Deletions cut 5 bases from V and 0 bases from J, with 15 bases between. The CDR3: CASSPGAGRSTDTQYF. CDR3 DNA: TGTGCCAGCAGCCCCGGGGCGGGAAGGAGCACAGATACGCAGTATTTT.